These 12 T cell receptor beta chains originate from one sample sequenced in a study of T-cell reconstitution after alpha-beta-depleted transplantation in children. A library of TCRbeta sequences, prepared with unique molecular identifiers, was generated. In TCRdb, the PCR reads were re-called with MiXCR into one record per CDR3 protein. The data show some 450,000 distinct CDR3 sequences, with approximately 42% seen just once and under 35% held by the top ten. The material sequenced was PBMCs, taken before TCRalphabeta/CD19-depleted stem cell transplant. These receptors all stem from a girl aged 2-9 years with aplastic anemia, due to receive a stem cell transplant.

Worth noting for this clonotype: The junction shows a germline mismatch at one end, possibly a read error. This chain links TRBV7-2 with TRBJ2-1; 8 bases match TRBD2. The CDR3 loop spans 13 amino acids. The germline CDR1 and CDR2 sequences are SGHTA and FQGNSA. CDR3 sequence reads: CSSSSAGLEGQFF. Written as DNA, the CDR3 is TGTTCCAGCAGCTCCGCGGGACTAGAGGGGCAGTTCTTC.

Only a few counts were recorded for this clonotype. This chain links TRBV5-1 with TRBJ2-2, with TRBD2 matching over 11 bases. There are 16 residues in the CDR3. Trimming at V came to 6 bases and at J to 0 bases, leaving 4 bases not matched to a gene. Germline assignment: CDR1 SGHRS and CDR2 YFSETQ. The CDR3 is CASTGTSGTNTGELFF. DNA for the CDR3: TGCGCCAGCACCGGGACTAGCGGAACGAACACCGGGGAGCTGTTTTTT.

The CDR3 spells CSVRGGHQPQHF. The CDR3 coding sequence is TGCAGTGTTAGGGGTGGACATCAGCCCCAGCATTTT. The chain couples TRBV20-1 to TRBJ1-5, with D perhaps matching TRBD1 (5 bases). The germline V gene has CDR1 DFQATT and CDR2 SNEGSKA (reference sequence). V shed 7 bases and J shed 5 bases, with 12 bases lying between them. The CDR3 has 12 residues.

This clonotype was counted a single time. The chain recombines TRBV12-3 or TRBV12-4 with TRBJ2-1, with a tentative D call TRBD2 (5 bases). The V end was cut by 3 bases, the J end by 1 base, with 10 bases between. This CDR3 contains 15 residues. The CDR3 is CASSFGGESYNEQFF. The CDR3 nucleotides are TGTGCCAGCAGTTTCGGTGGGGAGTCCTACAATGAGCAGTTCTTC.

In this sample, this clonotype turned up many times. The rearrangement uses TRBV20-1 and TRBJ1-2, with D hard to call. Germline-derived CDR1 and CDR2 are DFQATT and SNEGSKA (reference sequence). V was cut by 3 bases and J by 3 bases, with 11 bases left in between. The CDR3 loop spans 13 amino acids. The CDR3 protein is CSARSGGDYGYTF. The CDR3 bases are TGCAGTGCTAGGTCAGGCGGGGACTATGGCTACACCTTC.

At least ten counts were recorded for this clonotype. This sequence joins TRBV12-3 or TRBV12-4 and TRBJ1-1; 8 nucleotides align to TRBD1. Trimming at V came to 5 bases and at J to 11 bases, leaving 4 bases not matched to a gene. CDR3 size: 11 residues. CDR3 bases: TGTGCCAGCAGTCGGACAGGGAATGCTTTCTTT. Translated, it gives CASSRTGNAFF.

CDR3 sequence: CAISEPGTGVYEQYF. In nucleotides, the CDR3 is TGTGCCATCAGTGAACCCGGGACAGGCGTCTACGAGCAGTACTTC. V and J are TRBV10-3 and TRBJ2-7; 8 bases align to TRBD1. CDR3 length: 15 amino acids. With 3 bases clipped from V and 3 bases from J, the junction kept 7 bases outside the gene matches. Germline-derived CDR1 and CDR2 are ENHRY and SYGVKD.

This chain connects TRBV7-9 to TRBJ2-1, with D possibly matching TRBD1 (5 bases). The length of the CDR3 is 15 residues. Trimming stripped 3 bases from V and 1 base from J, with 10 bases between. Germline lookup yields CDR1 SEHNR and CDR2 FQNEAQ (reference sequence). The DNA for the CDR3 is TGTGCCAGCAGCTTGACTGGGGCTTCCTACAATGAGCAGTTCTTC. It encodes CASSLTGASYNEQFF.

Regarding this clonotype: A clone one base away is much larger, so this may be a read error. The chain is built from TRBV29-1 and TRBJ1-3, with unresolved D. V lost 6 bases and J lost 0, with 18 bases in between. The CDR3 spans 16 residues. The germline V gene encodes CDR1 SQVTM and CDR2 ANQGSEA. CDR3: CSVTGDRTSSGNTIYF. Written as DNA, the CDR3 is TGCAGCGTCACCGGAGACCGAACCAGCTCTGGAAACACCATATATTTT.

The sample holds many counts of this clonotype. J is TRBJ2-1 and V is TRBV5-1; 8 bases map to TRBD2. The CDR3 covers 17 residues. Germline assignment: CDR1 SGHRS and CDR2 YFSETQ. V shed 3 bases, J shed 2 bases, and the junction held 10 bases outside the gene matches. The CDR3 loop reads CASSSTSGGGPYNEQFF. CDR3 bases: TGCGCCAGCAGCTCGACCTCCGGCGGGGGGCCCTACAATGAGCAGTTCTTC.

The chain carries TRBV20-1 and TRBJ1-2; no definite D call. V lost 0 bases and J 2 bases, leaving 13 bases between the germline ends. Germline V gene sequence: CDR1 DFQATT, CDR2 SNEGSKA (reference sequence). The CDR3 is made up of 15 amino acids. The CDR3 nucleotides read TGCAGTGCTAGAGATCCCATCCACTCGAACTATGGCTACACCTTC. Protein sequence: CSARDPIHSNYGYTF.

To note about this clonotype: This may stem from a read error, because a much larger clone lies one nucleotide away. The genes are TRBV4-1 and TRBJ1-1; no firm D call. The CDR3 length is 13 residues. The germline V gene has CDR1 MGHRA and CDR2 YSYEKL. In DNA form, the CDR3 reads TGCGCCAGCAGGGGCTCAGAACTCACTGAAGCTTTGTTT. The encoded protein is CASRGSELTEALF.